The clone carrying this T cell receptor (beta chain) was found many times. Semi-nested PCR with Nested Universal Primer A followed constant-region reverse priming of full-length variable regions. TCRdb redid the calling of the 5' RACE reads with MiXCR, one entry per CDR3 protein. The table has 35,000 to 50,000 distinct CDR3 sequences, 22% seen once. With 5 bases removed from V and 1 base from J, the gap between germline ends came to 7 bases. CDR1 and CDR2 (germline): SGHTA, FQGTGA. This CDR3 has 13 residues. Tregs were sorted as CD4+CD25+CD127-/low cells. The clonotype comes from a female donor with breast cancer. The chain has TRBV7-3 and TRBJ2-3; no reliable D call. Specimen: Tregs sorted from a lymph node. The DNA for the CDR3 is TGTGCCAGCAGCCCCCCCGGCACAGATACGCAGTATTTT. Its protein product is CASSPPGTDTQYF.